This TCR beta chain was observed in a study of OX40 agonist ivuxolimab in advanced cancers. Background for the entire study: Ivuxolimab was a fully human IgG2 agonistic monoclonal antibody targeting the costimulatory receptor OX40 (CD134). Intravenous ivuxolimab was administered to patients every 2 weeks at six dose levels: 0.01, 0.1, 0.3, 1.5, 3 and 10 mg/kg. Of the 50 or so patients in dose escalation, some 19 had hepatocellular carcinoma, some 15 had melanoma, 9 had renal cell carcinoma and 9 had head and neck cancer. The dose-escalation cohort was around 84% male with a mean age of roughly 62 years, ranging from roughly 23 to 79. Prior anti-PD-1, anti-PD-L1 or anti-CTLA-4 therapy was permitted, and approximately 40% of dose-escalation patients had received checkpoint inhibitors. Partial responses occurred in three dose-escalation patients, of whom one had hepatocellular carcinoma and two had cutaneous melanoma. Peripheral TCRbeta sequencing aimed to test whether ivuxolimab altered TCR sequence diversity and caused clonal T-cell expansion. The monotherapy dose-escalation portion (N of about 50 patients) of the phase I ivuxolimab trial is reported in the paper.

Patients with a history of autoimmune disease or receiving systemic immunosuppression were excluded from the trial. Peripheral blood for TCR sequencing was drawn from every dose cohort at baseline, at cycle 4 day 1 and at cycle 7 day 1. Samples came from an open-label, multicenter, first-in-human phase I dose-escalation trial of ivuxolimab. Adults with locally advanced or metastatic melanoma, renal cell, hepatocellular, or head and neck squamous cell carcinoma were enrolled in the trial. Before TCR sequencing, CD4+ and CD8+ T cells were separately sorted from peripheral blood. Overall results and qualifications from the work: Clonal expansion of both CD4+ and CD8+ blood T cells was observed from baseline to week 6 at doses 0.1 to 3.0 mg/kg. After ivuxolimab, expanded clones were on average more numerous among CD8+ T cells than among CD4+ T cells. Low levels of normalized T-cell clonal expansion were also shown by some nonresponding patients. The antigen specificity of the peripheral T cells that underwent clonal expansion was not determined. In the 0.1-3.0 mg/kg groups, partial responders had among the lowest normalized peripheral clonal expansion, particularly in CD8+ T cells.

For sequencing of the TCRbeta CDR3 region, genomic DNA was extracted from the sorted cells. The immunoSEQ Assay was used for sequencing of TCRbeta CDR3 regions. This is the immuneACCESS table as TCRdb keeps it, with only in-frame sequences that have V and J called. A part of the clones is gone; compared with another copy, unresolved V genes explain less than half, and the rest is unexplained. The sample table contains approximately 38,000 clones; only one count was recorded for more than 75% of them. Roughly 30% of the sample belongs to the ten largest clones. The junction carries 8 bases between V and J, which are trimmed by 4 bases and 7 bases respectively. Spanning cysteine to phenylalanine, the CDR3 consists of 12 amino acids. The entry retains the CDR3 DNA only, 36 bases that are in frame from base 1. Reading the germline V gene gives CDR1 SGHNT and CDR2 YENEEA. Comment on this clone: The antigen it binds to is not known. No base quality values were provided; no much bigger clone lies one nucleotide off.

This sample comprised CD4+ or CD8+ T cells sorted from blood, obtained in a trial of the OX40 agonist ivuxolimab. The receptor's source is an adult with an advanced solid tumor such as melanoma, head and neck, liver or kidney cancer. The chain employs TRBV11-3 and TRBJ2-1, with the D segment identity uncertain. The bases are TGTGCCAGCAGCTCCAGAACTAATGAGCAGTTCTTC. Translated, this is CASSSRTNEQFF.